The clone carrying this T cell receptor beta chain turned up a few times. Its antigen is unidentified. The data stem from a study of T-cell memory formation after mild COVID-19. Study results and limitations: Those CD4+ clones that contracted were mainly in CM and EM (CD8+ ones in EMRA).

TCRdb passed the 5' RACE reads through MiXCR, listing each CDR3 protein once. The table lists over 50,000 distinct CDR3 sequences, 9.3% of them singletons, with 12% in the top ten. CDR3 length: 13 amino acids. CDR1 KGHDR and CDR2 SFDVKD come from the germline V gene. V lost 0 bases to trimming and J lost 8 bases, with 7 bases between them. Sequencing was done on a sample of PBMCs or a T cell subset sorted from them (not recorded which). This TCR came from an adult woman who had mild COVID-19 (a few samples of this study predate the infection). Cell type and time point are not known. This chain links TRBV24-1 with TRBJ2-1; D unresolved. The CDR3 here is CATSDLVVHEQFF. In nucleotides, the CDR3 is TGTGCCACCAGTGATTTGGTCGTCCATGAGCAGTTCTTC.